Shown below are 25 T cell receptor beta chains from a single sample sequenced in a study of OX40 agonist ivuxolimab in advanced cancers. The assay was immunoSEQ multiplex PCR, and TCRdb's table has in-frame clones only and misses some. The sample yields 65,000 to 85,000 clones, roughly 89% seen once. Specimen: CD4+ or CD8+ T cells sorted from blood, collected in a trial of the OX40 agonist ivuxolimab. The receptors come from an adult with an advanced solid tumor such as melanoma, head and neck, liver or kidney cancer.

The genes are TRBV7-2 and TRBJ2-1, with D possibly being TRBD2 (5 bases). Germline V CDR1 and CDR2: SGHTA, FQGNSA. The V gene lost 1 base and the J gene lost 1 base, with 11 bases spanning the gap. The CDR3 covers 16 residues. DNA for the CDR3: TGTGCCAGCAGCTTAGGAGGGAGCAAATCCTACAATGAGCAGTTCTTC. Residues: CASSLGGSKSYNEQFF.

The J gene is TRBJ1-6, the V gene TRBV6-5; no clear D gene. The germline gives CDR1 MNHEY, CDR2 SVGAGI. The ends were cut back, 7 bases at V and 5 bases at J, with 9 bases in the middle. The CDR3 totals 13 residues. Written as DNA, the CDR3 is TGTGCCAGCACAGGCAGCCATAATTCACCCCTCCACTTT. It yields the protein CASTGSHNSPLHF.

The chain uses TRBV6-1 and TRBJ2-7; 8 nucleotides line up with TRBD2. Germline assignment: CDR1 MNHNS and CDR2 SASEGT. The ends lost 5 bases at V and 0 bases at J; junction bases unmatched: 3. The CDR3 extends over 14 amino acids. CDR3 sequence: CASSPGTSSYEQYF. Written as DNA, the CDR3 is TGTGCCAGCAGTCCAGGGACTAGCTCCTACGAGCAGTACTTC.

This clone has only one observation. The chain has TRBV4-1 and TRBJ2-7; tentatively, D is TRBD2 (6 bases). CDR3 length: 18 amino acids. Germline CDR1 is MGHRA and CDR2 is YSYEKL. V lost 3 bases and J 5 bases, leaving 26 bases between the germline ends. The CDR3 DNA is TGCGCCAGCAGCCATCTACCCCCGGGAGCCTCGGCCAGGGACGAGCAGTACTTC. Its protein product is CASSHLPPGASARDEQYF.

This chain joins TRBV11-2 and TRBJ1-1; a possible D gene is TRBD1 (5 bases). CDR3 length: 16 residues. V shed 1 base and J shed 4 bases, with 16 bases lying between them. CDR1 SGHAT and CDR2 FQNNGV come from the germline V gene. The CDR3 loop is CASSLARGRARTEAFF. CDR3 bases: TGTGCCAGCAGCTTAGCTAGGGGCAGGGCACGCACTGAAGCTTTCTTT. Based on the CDR3 plus reference TRBV11-2 and TRBJ1-1, the full variable domain is EAGVAQSPRYKIIEKRQSVAFWCNPISGHATLYWYQQILGQGPKLLIQFQNNGVVDDSQLPKDRFSAERLKGVDSTLKIQPAKLEDSAVYLCASSLARGRARTEAFFGQGTRLTVV.

This clone appeared a single time. This rearrangement joins TRBV5-1 to TRBJ1-6; 10 nucleotides align to TRBD1. There are 14 residues in the CDR3. With 5 bases clipped from V and 12 bases from J, the junction kept 8 bases outside the gene matches. Per germline, CDR1 SGHRS and CDR2 YFSETQ. This chain's CDR3 is CASRSDRGRGPLHF. The CDR3 region has the DNA TGCGCCAGCAGATCGGACAGGGGGAGAGGACCCCTCCACTTT.

The CDR3 bases are TGTGCCAGCAGCCTGCTAGGGACTAGGACGGTCAATGAGCAGTTCTTC. Protein product: CASSLLGTRTVNEQFF. This chain uses TRBV4-2 with TRBJ2-1, with 8 bases that match TRBD2. This CDR3 has 16 amino acids. V gave up 4 bases and J gave up 6 bases; unmatched junction bases: 11. Germline V gene lookup returns CDR1 LGHNA and CDR2 YNFKEQ.

The V and J genes are TRBV28 and TRBJ2-2, with 10 bases identical to TRBD2. V trimming: 7 bases; J trimming: 4 bases; junction bases outside the gene matches: 12. CDR1 is MDHEN and CDR2 is SYDVKM in the germline V gene. This CDR3 has 17 residues. For the CDR3, the DNA is TGTGCCAGCACCCTTACTAGCGGGATTCGCGGCACCGGGGAGCTGTTTTTT. Its protein product is CASTLTSGIRGTGELFF.

This CDR3 is CAISEGPGRSSYNEQFF. The CDR3, as DNA: TGTGCCATCAGTGAGGGCCCGGGACGGAGCTCCTACAATGAGCAGTTCTTC. This sequence joins TRBV10-3 and TRBJ2-1; D is perhaps TRBD1 or TRBD2 (5 bases each). Germline-derived CDR1 and CDR2 are ENHRY and SYGVKD. The CDR3 runs 17 residues. V gave up 2 bases and J gave up 0 bases, with 14 bases separating them.

This clone was detected only once. Other nucleotide sequences in the sample specify the same CDR3. V and J are TRBV29-1 and TRBJ2-7, with D perhaps given as TRBD1 or TRBD2 (5 bases each). CDR1 and CDR2 from the germline V gene are SQVTM and ANQGSEA. V was trimmed by 4 bases and J by 1 base, leaving 5 bases between them. The CDR3 runs to 11 residues. The CDR3 coding sequence is TGCAGCGTTGGGGGGTCCTACGAGCAGTACTTC. This sequence encodes CSVGGSYEQYF.

The genes are TRBV2 and TRBJ1-3; D unresolved. V was pared by 1 base and J by 0 bases, with 10 bases between. Germline V gives CDR1 SNHLY, CDR2 FYNNEI. The CDR3 covers 16 residues. The CDR3 protein is CASSEEGYFSGNTIYF. For the CDR3, the DNA is TGTGCCAGCAGTGAAGAAGGGTACTTCTCTGGAAACACCATATATTTT.

The chain is built from TRBV25-1 and TRBJ2-5, with 11 bases matching TRBD2. Per the germline V gene, CDR1 is MGHDK and CDR2 is SYGVNS. This CDR3 is built from 16 residues. Losses at the gene ends were 5 bases for V and 5 bases for J; bases not matched to a gene: 10. The CDR3: CASSYIAGGLMETQYF. As DNA, the CDR3 is TGTGCCAGCAGTTATATAGCGGGGGGGCTAATGGAGACCCAGTACTTC.

This clone was counted a single time. V gene TRBV5-6 combines with J gene TRBJ2-7; perhaps TRBD1 as D (6 bases). The germline V gene has CDR1 SGHDT and CDR2 YYEEEE. The CDR3 runs 15 residues. Trimming removed 4 bases at V and 0 bases at J, with 14 bases between. The CDR3 coding sequence is TGTGCCAGCAGCCTCCGGGACACACTCTCCTACGAGCAGTACTTC. Its protein is CASSLRDTLSYEQYF.

The gene calls are TRBV4-1 and TRBJ1-2, with TRBD1 matching over 9 bases. The CDR3 is 15 amino acids. Germline V lookup: CDR1 MGHRA, CDR2 YSYEKL. The ends lost 5 bases at V and 4 bases at J; junction bases unmatched: 8. The CDR3 reads CASSSPGQGAYGYTF. The CDR3 coding sequence is TGCGCCAGCAGCTCTCCGGGACAGGGTGCCTATGGCTACACCTTC.

The rearrangement joins TRBV5-1 to TRBJ2-7, with D tentatively TRBD1 (9 bases). The CDR3 extends over 16 amino acids. CDR1 and CDR2 (germline): SGHRS, YFSETQ. Trimming cost V 4 bases and J 3 bases, with 20 bases left between them. Here the CDR3 DNA reads TGCGCCAGCAGCCCGGGGGGGACAGGGAGACTCTACGAGCAGTACTTC. Translation: CASSPGGTGRLYEQYF.

This clone was found once. J is TRBJ2-7 and V is TRBV7-9; 9 bases match TRBD1. The trim removed 3 bases at V and 5 bases at J, leaving 5 bases unmatched. From germline, CDR1 is SEHNR and CDR2 FQNEAQ (reference sequence). The CDR3 covers 14 residues. As DNA, the CDR3 is TGTGCCAGCAGCTTTCGAGGACAGGGGAACGAGCAGTACTTC. Its translation: CASSFRGQGNEQYF.

CDR3 nucleotide sequence: TGTGCCAGCAGCCCCGCGGCAGGGTCTGGTGGCTACACCTTC. Residues: CASSPAAGSGGYTF. This chain connects TRBV5-4 to TRBJ1-2; maybe TRBD1 (5 bases). Germline V gene lookup returns CDR1 SGHNT and CDR2 YYREEE (reference sequence). The CDR3 is made up of 14 amino acids. Deletions cut 4 bases from V and 7 bases from J, with 17 bases between. Variable domain in full (rest from reference TRBV5-4 and TRBJ1-2): ETGVTQSPTHLIKTRGQQVTLRCSSQSGHNTVSWYQQALGQGPQFIFQYYREEENGRGNFPPRFSGLQFPNYSSELNVNALELDDSALYLCASSPAAGSGGYTFGSGTRLTVV.

The V and J genes are TRBV5-1 and TRBJ2-1; 7 nucleotides match TRBD2. The ends lost 0 bases at V and 5 bases at J; junction bases unmatched: 5. The germline gives CDR1 SGHRS, CDR2 YFSETQ. CDR3 length: 15 residues. CDR3 loop: CASSLGLAENNEQFF. In DNA form, the CDR3 reads TGCGCCAGCAGCTTGGGCCTAGCGGAAAACAATGAGCAGTTCTTC.

This sequence joins TRBV7-3 and TRBJ2-5, with D possibly being TRBD1 (6 bases). V lost 5 bases to trimming and J lost 5 bases, with 12 bases between them. Per germline, CDR1 SGHTA and CDR2 FQGTGA. CDR3 size: 13 residues. In DNA, the CDR3 is TGTGCCAGCAGCACACAGGGTTCGGAGACCCAGTACTTC. Translated, it gives CASSTQGSETQYF.

This sequence joins TRBV29-1 and TRBJ2-2; 8 bases match TRBD1. With 7 bases clipped from V and 8 bases from J, the junction kept 3 bases outside the gene matches. In germline, CDR1 is SQVTM, CDR2 ANQGSEA. The CDR3 runs to 11 residues. The CDR3 coding sequence is TGCAGCGCAGGGGGCCTGGGGGAGCTGTTTTTT. It specifies CSAGGLGELFF.

The V call is TRBV5-1, the J call TRBJ2-5; no clear D gene. The germline V and J ends were trimmed by 0 bases and 5 bases, with 8 bases remaining between them. This CDR3 spans 13 amino acids. The V gene's germline CDR1 is SGHRS and CDR2 YFSETQ. The CDR3 coding sequence is TGCGCCAGCAGCTTGGGATGGTTGGAGACCCAGTACTTC. Protein product: CASSLGWLETQYF.

The rearrangement links TRBV19 to TRBJ2-1; 10 nucleotides match TRBD2. The CDR3 has 17 amino acids. Germline V gene data show CDR1 as LNHDA and CDR2 as SQIVND (reference sequence). V shed 3 bases, J shed 4 bases, and the junction held 9 bases outside the gene matches. The CDR3 loop reads CASSISRTSGKYNEQFF. DNA for the CDR3: TGTGCCAGTAGTATTTCCCGTACTAGCGGGAAATACAATGAGCAGTTCTTC.

V and J are TRBV27 and TRBJ1-2; D gene unclear. CDR1 is MNHEY and CDR2 is SMNVEV in the germline V gene (reference sequence). The CDR3 sequence is 13 residues long. The CDR3 region is CATRPAPNYGYTF. The CDR3 bases are TGTGCGACTCGTCCAGCACCTAACTATGGCTACACCTTC.

The CDR3 protein is CASSTRDRGSSGANVLTF. The CDR3 nucleotides read TGTGCCAGCAGTACCCGGGACAGGGGTTCCTCTGGGGCCAACGTCCTGACTTTC. The chain has TRBV27 and TRBJ2-6, with TRBD1 matching over 10 bases. Trimming cost V 5 bases and J 0 bases; bases outside gene matches: 7. CDR1 and CDR2 (germline): MNHEY, SMNVEV (reference sequence). The CDR3 runs 18 residues.

V is TRBV5-4 and J is TRBJ2-5; D is ambiguous. This CDR3 comprises 14 residues. Germline V gene sequence: CDR1 SGHNT, CDR2 YYREEE (reference sequence). Between the trimmed V and J ends, which lost 1 base and 0 bases, there was a span of 7 bases. The CDR3 nucleotides read TGTGCCAGCAGCTTGCGTAGTAACCAAGAGACCCAGTACTTC. It specifies CASSLRSNQETQYF. The full variable domain, its missing parts supplied by reference TRBV5-4 and TRBJ2-5, is ETGVTQSPTHLIKTRGQQVTLRCSSQSGHNTVSWYQQALGQGPQFIFQYYREEENGRGNFPPRFSGLQFPNYSSELNVNALELDDSALYLCASSLRSNQETQYFGPGTRLLVL.